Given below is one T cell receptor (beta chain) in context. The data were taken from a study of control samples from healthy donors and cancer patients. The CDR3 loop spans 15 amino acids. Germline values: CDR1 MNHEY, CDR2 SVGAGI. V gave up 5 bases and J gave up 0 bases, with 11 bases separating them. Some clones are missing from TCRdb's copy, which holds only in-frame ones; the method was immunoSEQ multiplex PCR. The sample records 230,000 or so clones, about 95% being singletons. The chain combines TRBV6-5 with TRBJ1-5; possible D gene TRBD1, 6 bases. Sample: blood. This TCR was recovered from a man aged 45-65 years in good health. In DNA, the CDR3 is TGTGCCAGCAGTCTAGGACAGCATAGCAATCAGCCCCAGCATTTT. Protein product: CASSLGQHSNQPQHF.